This T cell receptor (beta chain) was sequenced for a study of vaccination and CD4 T cells after COVID-19. Treatment: approximately nine-day PBMC culture with coronavirus spike peptide pools or control peptides (ViraFEST assay). Sequence data for DNA of cultured CD4+ T cells were generated by the Oncomine TCR Beta short-read assay. A single record per CDR3 protein comes from TCRdb applying MiXCR to the PCR reads. The data contain roughly 17,000 distinct CDR3 sequences, about three fifths of them seen just once; the ten biggest clones take up 6% to 7.5%. Looked up from germline, CDR1 is MNHEY and CDR2 is SVGAGI. Trimming took 3 bases from V and 1 from J; bases not matched to a gene: 5. The CDR3 is 15 amino acids. This clonotype has more than one count but fewer than ten. The antigen is undetermined.

The sample consisted of CD4+ T cells from blood, cultured in vitro. V is TRBV6-5 and J is TRBJ1-1; 7 nucleotides match TRBD1. The receptor was isolated from a human donor who had recovered from COVID-19. The CDR3 here is CASSYMTGPNTEAFF. The CDR3 coding sequence is TGTGCCAGCAGTTATATGACAGGGCCGAACACTGAAGCTTTCTTT.